Sequencing of this T cell receptor beta chain was carried out in a study of memory CD4+ T cells and cytomegalovirus serostatus. Study-wide background: Of the healthy Belgian adults, 8 to 10 were CMV seropositive and 24 seronegative.

Notes on the study in general: Suggested: most of the CMV-linked TCR signature lies in CD4+ memory cells.

The table came from immunoSEQ multiplex PCR; TCRdb's copy has only in-frame clones and leaves some out. The repertoire holds approximately 40,000 clones, roughly three quarters seen once, with roughly 0.6% in the top ten. This clone showed up just once. Its specificity is not known. Single viable CD3+CD4+CD8-CD45RO+ cells were sorted as the memory CD4+ T cells. Serostatus was set by detecting CMV pp150, pp28, p38, p52 IgG. This receptor was obtained from an adult in good health and CMV-seronegative. The sequenced sample was memory CD4+ T cells from blood.

CDR3 in amino acids: CASSVQRGRSEQYF. The CDR3 DNA reads TGTGCCAGCAGCGTCCAGCGGGGGAGGTCCGAGCAGTACTTC. The chain links TRBV28 to TRBJ2-7; 8 bases align to TRBD2. V was clipped by 6 bases and J by 6 bases; unmatched bases: 10. From germline, CDR1 is MDHEN and CDR2 SYDVKM. The CDR3 runs to 14 residues. Drawing the rest from reference TRBV28 and TRBJ2-7, the complete variable domain is DVKVTQSSRYLVKRTGEKVFLECVQDMDHENMFWYRQDPGLGLRLIYFSYDVKMKEKGDIPEGYSVSREKKERFSLILESASTNQTSMYLCASSVQRGRSEQYFGPGTRLTVT.